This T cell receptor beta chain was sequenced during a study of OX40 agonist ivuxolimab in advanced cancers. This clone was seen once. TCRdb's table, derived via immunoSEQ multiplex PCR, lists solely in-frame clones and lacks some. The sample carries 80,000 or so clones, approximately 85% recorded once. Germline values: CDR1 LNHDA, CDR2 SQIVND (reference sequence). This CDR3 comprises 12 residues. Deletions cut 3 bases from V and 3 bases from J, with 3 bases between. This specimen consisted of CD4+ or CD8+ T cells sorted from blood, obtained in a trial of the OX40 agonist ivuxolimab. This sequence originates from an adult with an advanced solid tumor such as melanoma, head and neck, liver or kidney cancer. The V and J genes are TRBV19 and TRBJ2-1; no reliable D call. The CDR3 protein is CASSMNYNEQFF. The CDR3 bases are TGTGCCAGTAGTATGAACTACAATGAGCAGTTCTTC.